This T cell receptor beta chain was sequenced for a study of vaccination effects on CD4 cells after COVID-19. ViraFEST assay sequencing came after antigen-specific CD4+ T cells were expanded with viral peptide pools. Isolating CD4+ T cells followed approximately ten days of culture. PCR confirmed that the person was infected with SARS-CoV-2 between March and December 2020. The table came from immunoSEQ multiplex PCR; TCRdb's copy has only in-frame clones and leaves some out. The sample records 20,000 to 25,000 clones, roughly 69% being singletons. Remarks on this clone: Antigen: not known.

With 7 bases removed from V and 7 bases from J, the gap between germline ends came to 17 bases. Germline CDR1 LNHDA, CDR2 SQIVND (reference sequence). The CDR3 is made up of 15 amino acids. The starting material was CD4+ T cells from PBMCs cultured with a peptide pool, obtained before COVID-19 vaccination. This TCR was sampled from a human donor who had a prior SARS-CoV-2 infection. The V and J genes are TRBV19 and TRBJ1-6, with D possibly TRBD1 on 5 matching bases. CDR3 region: CASKLSRARNSPLHF. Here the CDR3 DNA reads TGTGCCAGTAAACTCTCCAGGGCAAGGAATTCACCCCTCCACTTT.